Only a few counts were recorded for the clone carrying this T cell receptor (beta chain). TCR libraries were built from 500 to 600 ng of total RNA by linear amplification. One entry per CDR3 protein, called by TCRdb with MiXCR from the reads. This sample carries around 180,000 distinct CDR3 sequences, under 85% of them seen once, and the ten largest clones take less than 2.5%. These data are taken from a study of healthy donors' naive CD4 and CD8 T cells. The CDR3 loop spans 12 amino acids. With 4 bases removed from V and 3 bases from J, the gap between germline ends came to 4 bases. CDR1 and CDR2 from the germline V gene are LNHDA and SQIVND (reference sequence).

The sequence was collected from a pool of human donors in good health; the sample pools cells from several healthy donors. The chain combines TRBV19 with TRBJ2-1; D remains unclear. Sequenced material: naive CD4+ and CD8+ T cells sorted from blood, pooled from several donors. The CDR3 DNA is TGTGCCAGTAGTACCAACTACAATGAGCAGTTCTTC. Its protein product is CASSTNYNEQFF.